This T cell receptor beta chain appears in the sequencing data of a study of cytomegalovirus exposure and HLA in healthy donors. Whole-study results and caveats: HLA alleles were associated with 15,000 to 20,000 TCR beta sequences in a later analysis at 0.05 false discovery rate. The study flagged approximately 180 TCR beta chains as cytomegalovirus-associated. Within an earlier analysis, most TCR beta V segments proved productive either about 87% or about 30% of the time. There were several of the most significant clusters that appeared linked to common viral pathogens in a later analysis.

In the case of this clone: The antigen remains unidentified. One end of the junction fails to match germline, which may point to a read error.

Germline V gene data show CDR1 as SEHNR and CDR2 as FQNEAQ (reference sequence). The CDR3 covers 14 residues. A multiplex PCR was run with 60 Vbeta primers and 13 Jbeta primers. Method: immunoSEQ multiplex PCR; TCRdb's copy keeps in-frame clones and lacks some. The repertoire has under 250,000 clones, less than 85% of them found once; the top ten carry around 0.63%. The chain carries TRBV7-9 and TRBJ2-6, with 7 bases that match TRBD1. This TCR derives from a man between 18 and 29 years old in good health and CMV-seronegative. The material sequenced was PBMCs. For the CDR3, the DNA is TGTTCCAGCAGCTTAAGGGACAGAGCCAACGTCCTGACTTTC. Translating gives CSSSLRDRANVLTF.